This TCR beta chain was recovered during a study of cytomegalovirus exposure and HLA in healthy donors. Germline values: CDR1 GTSNPN, CDR2 SVGIG (reference sequence). V lost 5 bases and J lost 1, with 14 bases in between. The CDR3 totals 15 residues. 13 Jbeta primers and 60 Vbeta primers were used for the PCR. Produced via immunoSEQ multiplex PCR; TCRdb's table is partial and in-frame only. The sample shows approximately 100,000 clones, more than 60% of them seen only once. The TCR comes from a female donor in good health and CMV-seropositive. The sample taken for sequencing was PBMCs. The chain carries TRBV30 and TRBJ2-2; possible D gene TRBD2, 6 bases. CDR3 amino acids: CAWALGGGNTGELFF. In nucleotides, the CDR3 is TGTGCCTGGGCCCTCGGGGGAGGGAACACCGGGGAGCTGTTTTTT.